A selection of T cell receptor beta chains follows, all from one sample in a study of T cell responses to AZD1222 COVID-19 vaccine. Produced via immunoSEQ multiplex PCR; TCRdb's table is partial and in-frame only. The repertoire holds approximately 130,000 clones, with nearly 90% as singletons. The sequencing here drew on peripheral blood, taken 28 days after the second AZD1222 dose. These receptors originate from an adult who received the AZD1222 COVID-19 vaccine. CDR3s leave out the opening cysteine and the closing phenylalanine or tryptophan. The order of the fields is J gene, V gene, CDR3 protein.

j_gene: TRBJ2-5; v_gene: TRBV7-9; CDR3aa: ASSLRQGGETQY
j_gene: TRBJ2-1; v_gene: TRBV6-6; CDR3aa: ASSPTDNEQF
j_gene: TRBJ2-7; v_gene: TRBV15; CDR3aa: ATSMSALPQY
j_gene: TRBJ1-1; v_gene: TRBV27; CDR3aa: ASSFEGDTEAF
j_gene: TRBJ1-6; v_gene: TRBV11-3; CDR3aa: ASSFRTGGNNSPLH
j_gene: TRBJ1-2; v_gene: TRBV15; CDR3aa: ATSIRQGWDGYT
j_gene: TRBJ1-2; v_gene: TRBV4-3; CDR3aa: ASSHRGPGNGYT
j_gene: TRBJ1-3; v_gene: TRBV5-1; CDR3aa: ASSLEGNTIY
j_gene: TRBJ1-4; v_gene: TRBV6-5; CDR3aa: ASSLVGQGIEKLF
j_gene: TRBJ1-5; v_gene: TRBV7-2; CDR3aa: ASSLDSSYQPQH
j_gene: TRBJ2-7; v_gene: TRBV9; CDR3aa: ASSAGPGSGNYEQY
j_gene: TRBJ1-1; v_gene: TRBV28; CDR3aa: ASRLWRDTEAF
j_gene: TRBJ1-4; v_gene: TRBV5-8; CDR3aa: ASSLGGFPNEKLF
j_gene: TRBJ1-1; v_gene: TRBV2; CDR3aa: ASSSGMIVNTEAF
j_gene: TRBJ1-1; v_gene: TRBV5-1; CDR3aa: ASTQGAEGAEAF
j_gene: TRBJ2-1; v_gene: TRBV28; CDR3aa: ASNRGGEQF
j_gene: TRBJ1-5; v_gene: TRBV6-5; CDR3aa: ASSKDSYQPQH
j_gene: TRBJ1-5; v_gene: TRBV2; CDR3aa: ASSGQYSNQPQH
j_gene: TRBJ1-1; v_gene: TRBV7-9; CDR3aa: ASSPDRLNTEAF
j_gene: TRBJ1-4; v_gene: TRBV12-3/TRBV12-4; CDR3aa: ASSLRAGKLF
j_gene: TRBJ1-6; v_gene: TRBV5-6; CDR3aa: ASSFSSSYNSPLH
j_gene: TRBJ1-5; v_gene: TRBV15; CDR3aa: ATSRDWQGYQPQH
j_gene: TRBJ1-3; v_gene: TRBV30; CDR3aa: AWSPSYTGTSGNTIY
j_gene: TRBJ2-5; v_gene: TRBV3-1/TRBV3-2; CDR3aa: ASSPSEAGRQETQY
j_gene: TRBJ2-1; v_gene: TRBV5-1; CDR3aa: ASSFSGTGSYNEQF
j_gene: TRBJ1-6; v_gene: TRBV27; CDR3aa: ASSRLTSYNSPLH
j_gene: TRBJ1-1; v_gene: TRBV29-1; CDR3aa: SVVLQQTMNTEAF
j_gene: TRBJ2-1; v_gene: TRBV6-1; CDR3aa: ASSGTSGRSSYNEQF
j_gene: TRBJ2-7; v_gene: TRBV10-3; CDR3aa: AISPSYEQY
j_gene: TRBJ1-2; v_gene: TRBV15; CDR3aa: ATSRTKANYGYT
j_gene: TRBJ2-2; v_gene: TRBV28; CDR3aa: ASSPLPPAVNTGELF
j_gene: TRBJ2-2; v_gene: TRBV6-5; CDR3aa: ASSPATVTGELF
j_gene: TRBJ2-3; v_gene: TRBV27; CDR3aa: ASSKLIASLSTDTQY
j_gene: TRBJ1-1; v_gene: TRBV29-1; CDR3aa: SVGSEEAF
j_gene: TRBJ1-2; v_gene: TRBV12-3/TRBV12-4; CDR3aa: ASSLGQGYGYT
j_gene: TRBJ2-7; v_gene: TRBV27; CDR3aa: ASSNLQGATYEQY
j_gene: TRBJ2-5; v_gene: TRBV6-5; CDR3aa: ASRDRVQETQY
j_gene: TRBJ1-3; v_gene: TRBV4-2; CDR3aa: ASSQGGEGAVNTIY
j_gene: TRBJ2-1; v_gene: TRBV2; CDR3aa: ASTSLQGGYNEQF
j_gene: TRBJ1-4; v_gene: TRBV2; CDR3aa: ASNRETNEKLF
j_gene: TRBJ2-7; v_gene: TRBV6-5; CDR3aa: ASSSSRREQY
j_gene: TRBJ2-4; v_gene: TRBV6-1; CDR3aa: ASSETSGSVSIQY
j_gene: TRBJ2-5; v_gene: TRBV19; CDR3aa: ASSIGDRVQETQY
j_gene: TRBJ2-1; v_gene: TRBV14; CDR3aa: ASSPPRDSPHEQF
j_gene: TRBJ1-1; v_gene: TRBV19; CDR3aa: ASSIRKGRGTEAF
j_gene: TRBJ1-6; v_gene: TRBV28; CDR3aa: ASMGRSYNSPLH
j_gene: TRBJ2-3; v_gene: TRBV6-4; CDR3aa: ASSQLAGSHTQY
j_gene: TRBJ2-3; v_gene: TRBV11-2; CDR3aa: ASSLSRSSDTQY
j_gene: TRBJ2-1; v_gene: TRBV11-3; CDR3aa: ASRGQPERSSYNEQF
j_gene: TRBJ2-5; v_gene: TRBV3-1/TRBV3-2; CDR3aa: ASSQEPLGTQY
j_gene: TRBJ1-2; v_gene: TRBV4-3; CDR3aa: ASSLNNRFLNYGYT
j_gene: TRBJ2-4; v_gene: TRBV5-1; CDR3aa: ASSPGTVGKNIQY
j_gene: TRBJ2-5; v_gene: TRBV5-1; CDR3aa: ASSLEGGGETQY
j_gene: TRBJ1-6; v_gene: TRBV10-3; CDR3aa: AISVSGTNSPLH
j_gene: TRBJ2-7; v_gene: TRBV20-1; CDR3aa: SVRMGGEQY
j_gene: TRBJ1-2; v_gene: TRBV9; CDR3aa: ASSPRGDGTTLYGYT
j_gene: TRBJ2-1; v_gene: TRBV27; CDR3aa: ARFLGLPPLAEQF
j_gene: TRBJ1-2; v_gene: TRBV9; CDR3aa: ASSSGQTRGYT
j_gene: TRBJ1-4; v_gene: TRBV5-1; CDR3aa: ASAPGRTNEKLF
j_gene: TRBJ1-3; v_gene: TRBV7-2; CDR3aa: ASSLTGGGNTIY